These 14 T cell receptor beta chains came from one sample sequenced in a study of CD8 T cells in ankylosing spondylitis. TCRdb processed the 5' RACE reads anew with MiXCR; each CDR3 protein has one entry. The sample shows under 150,000 distinct CDR3 sequences, about a tenth of them seen only once. Input material: blood, either unsorted or a sorted T cell fraction (not recorded which). The receptors were gathered from a male donor with ankylosing spondylitis or in good health (not recorded which).

In its sample, this clonotype was seen a few times. As DNA, the CDR3 is TGTGCCAGCAGTTTGATACTGCGGGATAACTATGGCTACACCTTC. This translates into CASSLILRDNYGYTF. J is TRBJ1-2 and V is TRBV28; D not certain. The CDR3 loop spans 15 amino acids. CDR1 and CDR2 (germline): MDHEN, SYDVKM. The ends were cut back, 3 bases at V and 1 base at J, with 12 bases in the middle.

This clonotype showed up many times. This chain joins TRBV6-1 and TRBJ2-6; D may match TRBD1 or TRBD2 (5 bases each). The CDR3 loop spans 18 amino acids. Looked up from germline, CDR1 is MNHNS and CDR2 is SASEGT. Trimming removed 6 bases at V and 0 bases at J, with 18 bases between. Here the CDR3 reads CASRGWGGSDSGANVLTF. Written as DNA, the CDR3 is TGTGCCAGCAGGGGGTGGGGCGGGTCCGACTCTGGGGCCAACGTCCTGACTTTC.

This clonotype was seen a few times. The chain is built from TRBV28 and TRBJ2-7; 9 nucleotides agree with TRBD1. The CDR3 is 13 amino acids. The germline V gene encodes CDR1 MDHEN and CDR2 SYDVKM. Trimming cost V 3 bases and J 7 bases; bases outside gene matches: 4. The CDR3 coding sequence is TGTGCCAGCAGTTTGGGACAGGGAGGTGAGCAGTACTTC. Protein: CASSLGQGGEQYF.

This rearrangement joins TRBV7-9 to TRBJ2-7; TRBD2 matches 7 bases. J was trimmed by 0 bases and V by 5 bases; bases with no gene match: 10. Germline assignment: CDR1 SEHNR and CDR2 FQNEAQ (reference sequence). The length of the CDR3 is 16 residues. CDR3 nucleotide sequence: TGTGCCAGCAGCCCCCTCCTAGCGGATATCTCCTACGAGCAGTACTTC. Translating gives CASSPLLADISYEQYF.

A few counts support this clonotype. The chain has TRBV28 and TRBJ2-7; D tentatively reads TRBD1 or TRBD2 (5 bases each). This CDR3 has 15 amino acids. CDR1 and CDR2 (germline): MDHEN, SYDVKM. V lost 7 bases to trimming and J lost 7 bases, with 23 bases between them. In nucleotides, the CDR3 is TGTGCCAGCATCAATGAACAGGCACGAACGGGGGAGCAGTACTTC. It yields the protein CASINEQARTGEQYF.

This clonotype was detected many times. The rearrangement uses TRBV5-1 and TRBJ2-7; D is possibly TRBD1 or TRBD2 (5 bases each). The length of the CDR3 is 14 residues. V lost 2 bases and J lost 5, with 14 bases in between. The germline V gene has CDR1 SGHRS and CDR2 YFSETQ. CDR3: CASSFRDPENEQYF. CDR3 DNA: TGCGCCAGCAGCTTTCGGGACCCGGAGAACGAGCAGTACTTC.

The chain recombines TRBV4-2 with TRBJ2-7, with D possibly being TRBD2 (6 bases). Germline V CDR1 and CDR2: LGHNA, YNFKEQ. The V and J ends lost 1 base and 2 bases respectively, with 18 bases between them. The CDR3 is 17 residues long. The CDR3 loop reads CASSQGVFRDSTYEQYF. Here the CDR3 DNA reads TGTGCCAGCAGCCAAGGGGTTTTCCGGGACTCTACCTACGAGCAGTACTTC.

This clonotype occurred once. A much more abundant neighbour one base away suggests this may be a read error. The chain combines TRBV7-9 with TRBJ2-1; TRBD2 agrees at 15 bases. The germline V gene has CDR1 SEHNR and CDR2 FQNEAQ (reference sequence). The CDR3 extends over 17 amino acids. The CDR3 reads CASSLWTSGRGYNEHFF. The CDR3 DNA sequence: TGTGCCAGCAGCCTTTGGACTAGCGGGAGGGGATACAATGAGCACTTCTTC. The full variable domain, in which reference TRBV7-9 and TRBJ2-1 provide the parts outside the CDR3, is DTGVSQNPRHKITKRGQNVTFRCDPISEHNRLYWYRQTLGQGPEFLTYFQNEAQLEKSRLLSDRFSAERPKGSFSTLEIQRTEQGDSAMYLCASSLWTSGRGYNEHFFGPGTRLTVL.

Ten or more counts support this clonotype. V gene TRBV9 combines with J gene TRBJ2-2, with TRBD2 identical over 10 bases. This CDR3 spans 17 amino acids. V dropped 0 bases and J dropped 2; count of bases not matched to a gene: 4. In germline, CDR1 is SGDLS, CDR2 YYNGEE. The DNA for the CDR3 is TGTGCCAGCAGCGTAGCTCGGACTAGCGGAAACACCGGGGAGCTGTTTTTT. It codes for CASSVARTSGNTGELFF.

This chain connects TRBV18 to TRBJ1-2, with 7 bases identical to TRBD1. V lost 4 bases and J lost 4; bases outside the gene matches: 6. The length of the CDR3 is 14 residues. Per germline, CDR1 KGHSH and CDR2 LQKENI. The CDR3 is CASSRTGERYGYTF. The CDR3 nucleotides are TGTGCCAGCTCACGTACAGGGGAGCGCTATGGCTACACCTTC.

This clonotype was recorded at least ten times. The genes are TRBV7-8 and TRBJ2-5; D is perhaps TRBD2 (6 bases). Trimming took 1 base from V and 3 from J, leaving 12 bases between them. Germline V gene data show CDR1 as SGHVS and CDR2 as FQNEAQ. The CDR3 covers 15 residues. The CDR3 sequence: CASSLGGTRKETQYF. Written as DNA, the CDR3 is TGTGCCAGCAGCTTAGGCGGGACTCGCAAAGAGACCCAGTACTTC.

This clonotype was recorded many times. This rearrangement joins TRBV29-1 to TRBJ1-1; unclear D gene. Germline assignment: CDR1 SQVTM and CDR2 ANQGSEA. The CDR3 is 11 amino acids. V lost 4 bases to trimming and J lost 11 bases, with 14 bases between them. This CDR3 is CSVGEALSAFF. The CDR3 bases are TGCAGCGTTGGTGAAGCCCTGAGTGCTTTCTTT. The whole variable domain, remainder taken from reference TRBV29-1 and TRBJ1-1, is SAVISQKPSRDICQRGTSLTIQCQVDSQVTMMFWYRQQPGQSLTLIATANQGSEATYESGFVIDKFPISRPNLTFSTLTVSNMSPEDSSIYLCSVGEALSAFFGQGTRLTVV.

This clonotype was picked up many times. The rearrangement joins TRBV20-1 to TRBJ2-7; TRBD2 is a possible D gene (6 bases). The CDR3 length is 15 residues. Germline values: CDR1 DFQATT, CDR2 SNEGSKA (reference sequence). The germline V and J ends were trimmed by 3 bases and 3 bases, with 18 bases remaining between them. Here the CDR3 reads CSASKLAGRNYEQYF. The CDR3 nucleotides read TGCAGTGCTAGTAAGCTGGCGGGAAGAAACTACGAGCAGTACTTC.

In this sample, this clonotype turned up many times. The chain links TRBV5-1 to TRBJ2-3, with 7 bases aligning to TRBD2. Per the germline V gene, CDR1 is SGHRS and CDR2 is YFSETQ. V dropped 4 bases and J dropped 1; count of bases not matched to a gene: 6. The CDR3 sequence is 15 residues long. The CDR3: CASSVGRGGTDTQYF. In DNA form, the CDR3 reads TGCGCCAGCAGCGTCGGCCGGGGGGGCACAGATACGCAGTATTTT.